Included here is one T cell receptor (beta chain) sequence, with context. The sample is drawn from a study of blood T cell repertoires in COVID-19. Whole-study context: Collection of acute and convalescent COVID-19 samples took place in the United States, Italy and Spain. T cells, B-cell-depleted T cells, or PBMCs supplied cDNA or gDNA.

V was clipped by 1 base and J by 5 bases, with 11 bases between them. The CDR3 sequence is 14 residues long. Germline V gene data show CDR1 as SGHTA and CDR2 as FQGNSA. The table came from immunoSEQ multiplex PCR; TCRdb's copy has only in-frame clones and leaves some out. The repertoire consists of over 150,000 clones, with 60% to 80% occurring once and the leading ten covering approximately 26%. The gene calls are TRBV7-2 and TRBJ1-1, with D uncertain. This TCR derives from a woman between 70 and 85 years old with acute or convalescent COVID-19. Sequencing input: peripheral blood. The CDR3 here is CASSLEGGRTEAFF. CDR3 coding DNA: TGTGCCAGCAGCTTAGAGGGAGGGCGTACTGAAGCTTTCTTT.